These 26 T cell receptor beta chains were all obtained from the same sample, sequenced in a study of response to subunit inactivated influenza vaccine. One entry per CDR3 protein results from TCRdb running MiXCR on the RT-PCR reads. The sample includes about 500,000 distinct CDR3 sequences, 15% to 20% seen only once; the top ten take around 3%. Sequenced material: CD4+ T cells sorted from PBMCs, taken roughly 24 months after vaccination. These receptors came from a man aged 45 to 70 who received an inactivated influenza vaccine.

The chain employs TRBV20-1 and TRBJ1-4; 7 bases fit TRBD1. CDR1 is DFQATT and CDR2 is SNEGSKA in the germline V gene (reference sequence). The V and J ends lost 5 bases and 11 bases, in that order; junction bases with no gene match: 8. The CDR3 runs to 12 residues. CDR3 coding DNA: TGCAGTGCTTATAGACAGGGAGTCAAACTGTTTTTT. This translates into CSAYRQGVKLFF.

The V call is TRBV3-1, the J call TRBJ1-4, with TRBD1 identical over 12 bases. This CDR3 region has 17 residues. Trimming cost V 5 bases and J 5 bases; bases outside gene matches: 9. Germline-derived CDR1 and CDR2 are LGHDT and YNNKEL (reference sequence). The CDR3 DNA is TGTGCCAGCAGCTTACCCGGGACAGGGGGCATCAATGAAAAACTGTTTTTT. As protein: CASSLPGTGGINEKLFF.

The V and J genes are TRBV7-2 and TRBJ1-4; D may be TRBD1 (6 bases). Germline CDR1 reads SGHTA; CDR2 reads FQGNSA. The CDR3 covers 16 residues. Trimming removed 1 base from V and 8 bases from J, with 17 bases in between. The CDR3 DNA sequence: TGTGCCAGCAGCTTAGGTGGGGCAGGGGTCGGCGAAAAACTGTTTTTT. Translated: CASSLGGAGVGEKLFF. The complete variable domain, with remaining parts taken from reference TRBV7-2 and TRBJ1-4, reads GAGVSQSPSNKVTEKGKDVELRCDPISGHTALYWYRQSLGQGLEFLIYFQGNSAPDKSGLPSDRFSAERTGGSVSTLTIQRTQQEDSAVYLCASSLGGAGVGEKLFFGSGTQLSVL.

In this sample, this clonotype turned up many times. The rearrangement uses TRBV12-3 or TRBV12-4 and TRBJ1-6; tentative D call: TRBD1 (6 bases). With 8 bases removed from V and 0 bases from J, the gap between germline ends came to 11 bases. CDR3 length equals 15 residues. The CDR3 region has the DNA TGTGCCAGCGCACAGGGAAGCTCCTATAATTCACCCCTCCACTTT. This encodes CASAQGSSYNSPLHF.

In its sample, this clonotype was seen many times. J is TRBJ2-1 and V is TRBV12-3 or TRBV12-4; D is possibly TRBD2 (6 bases). The CDR3 length is 18 residues. V lost 4 bases and J 0 bases, leaving 19 bases between the germline ends. CDR3 sequence (DNA): TGTGCCAGCAGTTCCTCAACTAGCCGATTAACCTCCTACAATGAGCAGTTCTTC. Protein: CASSSSTSRLTSYNEQFF.

This CDR3 is CASSQDGAGDVSYEQYF. The CDR3 DNA is TGTGCCAGCAGCCAAGATGGCGCGGGAGACGTCTCCTACGAGCAGTACTTC. The V gene is TRBV3-1, the J gene TRBJ2-7, with 7 bases that match TRBD2. CDR1 LGHDT and CDR2 YNNKEL come from the germline V gene (reference sequence). The CDR3 consists of 17 residues. V lost 0 bases to trimming and J lost 0 bases; unmatched junction nucleotides: 8.

This clonotype has ten or more counts. The V gene is TRBV6-1, the J gene TRBJ2-1, with 10 bases matching TRBD2. CDR1 and CDR2 from the germline V gene are MNHNS and SASEGT. The V segment lost 6 bases and the J segment 6 bases; nucleotides outside the gene matches: 8. The CDR3 covers 15 residues. The CDR3 DNA is TGTGCCAGCAGGACGGGACTAGCGACAATCAATGAGCAGTTCTTC. Residues: CASRTGLATINEQFF.

The genes are TRBV12-3 or TRBV12-4 and TRBJ2-5, with 8 bases fitting TRBD2. The V segment lost 3 bases and the J segment 0 bases; nucleotides outside the gene matches: 15. The CDR3 totals 19 residues. CDR3 sequence: CASSFGFRGGARYQETQYF. Here the CDR3 DNA reads TGTGCCAGCAGTTTTGGGTTCCGGGGGGGGGCCCGGTACCAAGAGACCCAGTACTTC.

This chain uses TRBV18 with TRBJ2-1; 8 nucleotides align to TRBD2. The CDR3 extends over 17 amino acids. With V trimmed by 3 bases and J by 5 bases, 12 bases remained unmatched. Per the germline V gene, CDR1 is KGHSH and CDR2 is LQKENI. CDR3 DNA: TGTGCCAGCTCACCCCCGGGACTAGGAGATATTAACAATGAGCAGTTCTTC. It encodes CASSPPGLGDINNEQFF.

This clonotype has just a few counts. The chain combines TRBV12-3 or TRBV12-4 with TRBJ2-5; the D gene could be TRBD1 or TRBD2 (6 bases each). V shed 6 bases and J shed 4 bases, with 12 bases lying between them. The CDR3 totals 13 residues. The CDR3 coding sequence is TGTGCCAGCAGCACAGGGAGGAGAGAGACCCAGTACTTC. Translation gives CASSTGRRETQYF.

The chain couples TRBV19 to TRBJ1-2, with 9 positions matching TRBD1. The CDR3 consists of 13 residues. Germline assignment: CDR1 LNHDA and CDR2 SQIVND (reference sequence). V lost 6 bases to trimming and J lost 2 bases; unmatched junction nucleotides: 1. CDR3 bases: TGTGCCAGTAGCACAGGGGGCAACTATGGCTACACCTTC. This encodes CASSTGGNYGYTF.

This clonotype was counted at least ten times. V is TRBV4-1 and J is TRBJ2-7; 7 nucleotides align to TRBD1. The ends lost 3 bases at V and 3 bases at J; junction bases unmatched: 8. Germline V gene data show CDR1 as MGHRA and CDR2 as YSYEKL. The CDR3 length is 15 residues. DNA for the CDR3: TGCGCCAGCAGCCACCAAGACAGGGCCGACTACGAGCAGTACTTC. Translated: CASSHQDRADYEQYF.

This clonotype occurred many times. The rearrangement uses TRBV25-1 and TRBJ2-2; tentative D call: TRBD1 (6 bases). The CDR3 has 14 residues. Germline loops: CDR1 MGHDK, CDR2 SYGVNS. The germline V and J ends were trimmed by 6 bases and 1 base, with 9 bases remaining between them. CDR3 residues: CASRQTGNTGELFF. In nucleotides, the CDR3 is TGTGCCAGCAGACAGACAGGGAACACCGGGGAGCTGTTTTTT.

A few counts support this clonotype. This sequence joins TRBV29-1 and TRBJ1-1; D unresolved. Trimming took off 0 bases at V and 0 bases at J, with 11 bases between the two ends. The germline V gene encodes CDR1 SQVTM and CDR2 ANQGSEA. CDR3 length equals 15 residues. The CDR3 DNA sequence: TGCAGCGTTGAAGACAGAGGGAGAATGAACACTGAAGCTTTCTTT. This gives the protein CSVEDRGRMNTEAFF.

This clonotype was counted only a few times. The chain joins TRBV20-1 to TRBJ1-1, with D tentatively TRBD1 (5 bases). Between the trimmed V and J ends, which lost 1 base and 7 bases, there was a span of 13 bases. CDR3 length equals 13 residues. CDR1 and CDR2 (germline): DFQATT, SNEGSKA (reference sequence). CDR3 in amino acids: CSARAHRMIEAFF. CDR3 bases: TGCAGTGCTAGAGCGCACAGGATGATTGAAGCTTTCTTT.

V gene TRBV7-9 combines with J gene TRBJ2-7, with TRBD1 matching 7 bases. Germline values: CDR1 SEHNR, CDR2 FQNEAQ (reference sequence). With 8 bases clipped from V and 2 bases from J, the junction kept 6 bases outside the gene matches. The CDR3 loop spans 13 amino acids. The CDR3 nucleotides read TGTGCCAGCCGCCGGGACAGTACCTACGAGCAGTACTTC. Translation: CASRRDSTYEQYF.

The V gene is TRBV12-3 or TRBV12-4, the J gene TRBJ2-1; D unresolved. With 4 bases removed from V and 0 bases from J, the gap between germline ends came to 19 bases. The CDR3 sequence is 18 residues long. For the CDR3, the DNA is TGTGCCAGCAGTTCAAGCTCCCCCGGGTTTCGCTCCTACAATGAGCAGTTCTTC. It yields the protein CASSSSSPGFRSYNEQFF.

The table lists this clonotype with a few counts. This chain joins TRBV20-1 and TRBJ1-2, with 7 positions matching TRBD1. From germline, CDR1 is DFQATT and CDR2 SNEGSKA (reference sequence). J was trimmed by 7 bases and V by 2 bases; bases with no gene match: 13. The CDR3 spans 15 residues. CDR3 nucleotides: TGCAGTGCTAGACAGCCGGAGGGGGCAGTTGGTGGCTACACCTTC. Residues: CSARQPEGAVGGYTF.

There are a few counts of this clonotype. This chain uses TRBV20-1 with TRBJ2-1; D not certain. V dropped 2 bases and J dropped 10 bases, with 15 bases sitting between them. The CDR3 sequence is 13 residues long. Germline V gene lookup returns CDR1 DFQATT and CDR2 SNEGSKA (reference sequence). The CDR3 DNA is TGCAGTGCTAGAAGGCGGTTCCCGGGCGAGCAGTTCTTC. Protein product: CSARRRFPGEQFF.

The V gene is TRBV12-3 or TRBV12-4, the J gene TRBJ2-6, with a possible D match to TRBD1 (6 bases). The CDR3 runs 16 residues. V dropped 6 bases and J dropped 4 bases, with 16 bases sitting between them. The CDR3 DNA sequence: TGTGCCAGCAGCCCCGGTGGGGGCCCCGGGGCCAACGTCCTGACTTTC. Translating it yields CASSPGGGPGANVLTF.

The table lists this clonotype with a few counts. The V and J genes are TRBV18 and TRBJ2-2; no clear D gene. Trimming stripped 3 bases from V and 4 bases from J, with 9 bases between. There are 14 residues in the CDR3. Germline V gene lookup returns CDR1 KGHSH and CDR2 LQKENI. DNA for the CDR3: TGTGCCAGCTCACCCGAAGAATTCACCGGGGAGCTGTTTTTT. This codes for CASSPEEFTGELFF.

This clonotype has a handful of counts. The chain carries TRBV28 and TRBJ2-5; D possibly corresponds to TRBD1 (6 bases). Germline V gene lookup returns CDR1 MDHEN and CDR2 SYDVKM. The CDR3 has 14 amino acids. V was shortened by 6 bases and J by 5 bases, with 16 bases between the two germline ends. CDR3 in amino acids: CASRSHRVKETQYF. The CDR3 coding sequence is TGTGCCAGCAGATCCCACAGGGTTAAGGAGACCCAGTACTTC.

This clonotype has just a few counts. The chain couples TRBV9 to TRBJ2-2; weak D call: TRBD1 (5 bases). The CDR3 consists of 16 residues. Germline CDR1 is SGDLS and CDR2 is YYNGEE. The V end was cut by 2 bases, the J end by 0 bases, with 11 bases between. Here the CDR3 reads CASSVGQGANTGELFF. The CDR3 DNA follows: TGTGCCAGCAGCGTCGGGCAGGGCGCGAACACCGGGGAGCTGTTTTTT.

In this sample, this clonotype turned up a few times. The rearrangement joins TRBV20-1 to TRBJ2-3; weak D call: TRBD2 (6 bases). Germline lookup yields CDR1 DFQATT and CDR2 SNEGSKA (reference sequence). V dropped 5 bases and J dropped 0 bases, with 18 bases sitting between them. The CDR3 contains 16 residues. As DNA, the CDR3 is TGCAGTGCTCCTCCGCCGGGACTGGCTAGCACAGATACGCAGTATTTT. Amino acids: CSAPPPGLASTDTQYF.

With regard to this clonotype: Without the conserved terminal phenylalanine or tryptophan, this CDR3 likely stems from a read error. V gene TRBV12-3 or TRBV12-4 combines with J gene TRBJ1-5, with a tentative D call TRBD1 (6 bases). Deletions cut 3 bases from V and 2 bases from J, with 11 bases between. This CDR3 spans 15 amino acids. In DNA, the CDR3 is TGTGCCAGCAGTTTTAACAGGGACGGCAATCAGCCCCAGCATTCT. This encodes CASSFNRDGNQPQHS.

A few counts support this clonotype. V usage is TRBV10-3 and J usage is TRBJ1-5; 11 positions agree with TRBD1. The CDR3 spans 15 residues. Germline lookup yields CDR1 ENHRY and CDR2 SYGVKD. V lost 6 bases, J lost 3 bases, and 4 bases stayed unmatched. CDR3: CAIRPGQGVNQPQHF. The CDR3 DNA reads as TGTGCCATCAGACCGGGACAGGGGGTCAATCAGCCCCAGCATTTT.